This is a list of T cell receptor beta chains from one sample in a study of T cell repertoires in cytomegalovirus infection. Their target antigens are unknown. TCRdb ran MiXCR on the reads and lists one entry per CDR3 protein. This table has about 110,000 distinct CDR3 sequences, under 30% appearing once. The input for sequencing was CD8+ T cells from cultured PBMCs, taken from culture after CMV antigen stimulation. These receptors all come from a human donor in good health (CMV status not recorded). Some clones in this sample may be carry-over from other donors' samples. Each CDR3 is given with its conserved first and last residue. A D gene is named only where the DNA matches it firmly. Size values are once, few and many counts, or a class for expanded clones, and some rows have none.

V	size	J	D	CDR3	DNA
TRBV6-6	few	TRBJ2-3	TRBD1	CASRLRSGQGSDTQYF	TGTGCCAGCAGACTCCGATCGGGACAGGGATCAGATACGCAGTATTTT
TRBV12-3/TRBV12-4	many	TRBJ2-7	TRBD1	CASRDRDRAYEQYF	TGTGCCAGCAGGGACCGGGACAGGGCCTACGAGCAGTACTTC
TRBV20-1	few	TRBJ2-2	TRBD1	CSARPYWTGVNTGELFF	TGCAGTGCTAGACCTTACTGGACAGGGGTGAACACCGGGGAGCTGTTTTTT
TRBV19	few	TRBJ2-1	TRBD1	CASSIEPGGLDEQFF	TGTGCCAGTAGTATAGAACCAGGGGGCTTGGATGAGCAGTTCTTC
TRBV6-5	few	TRBJ1-2	-	CASSKWTVGNYGYTF	TGTGCCAGCAGTAAATGGACAGTCGGGAACTATGGCTACACCTTC
TRBV7-6	-	TRBJ1-1	-	CASSLEDGNTEAFF	TGTGCCAGCAGCTTAGAGGACGGCAACACTGAAGCTTTCTTT
TRBV5-6	-	TRBJ2-6	-	CASSPSSGSGANVLTF	TGTGCCAGCAGCCCATCGTCAGGCTCTGGGGCCAACGTCCTGACTTTC
TRBV20-1	few	TRBJ2-1	-	CSARDLSVEQFF	TGCAGTGCTAGAGATTTAAGCGTAGAGCAGTTCTTC
TRBV5-4	few	TRBJ2-3	TRBD2	CASSYWASGTDTQYF	TGTGCCAGCAGCTATTGGGCTAGCGGGACAGATACGCAGTATTTT
TRBV18	-	TRBJ2-6	TRBD2	CASSPGPGGILSGANVLTF	TGTGCCAGCTCACCGGGACCGGGAGGGATACTCTCTGGGGCCAACGTCCTGACTTTC
TRBV5-5	-	TRBJ2-1	-	CASSRFGTAGEQFF	TGTGCCAGCAGCCGGTTCGGGACCGCCGGAGAGCAGTTCTTC
TRBV6-2/TRBV6-3	-	TRBJ2-1	TRBD1	CASRDRVGNEQFF	TGTGCCAGCAGGGACAGGGTCGGCAATGAGCAGTTCTTC
TRBV27	-	TRBJ1-1	-	CASSLGFNPNTEAFF	TGTGCCAGCAGTCTGGGGTTTAACCCGAACACTGAAGCTTTCTTT
TRBV7-8	-	TRBJ2-5	-	CASSLGSSRLETQYF	TGTGCCAGCAGCTTAGGATCGTCTCGGTTGGAGACCCAGTACTTC
TRBV7-8	few	TRBJ1-1	-	CASSLGGGRLFTEAFF	TGTGCCAGCAGCTTAGGGGGGGGGCGGTTGTTCACTGAAGCTTTCTTT
TRBV6-6	-	TRBJ1-1	-	CASSYIMSEAFF	TGTGCCAGCAGTTATATTATGAGTGAAGCTTTCTTT
TRBV6-5	-	TRBJ1-1	TRBD1	CASSNYDRERNTEAFF	TGTGCCAGCAGTAACTACGACAGGGAGAGAAACACTGAAGCTTTCTTT
TRBV7-8	few	TRBJ2-5	TRBD2	CASSLEGRASGAQETQYF	TGTGCCAGCAGCTTAGAGGGTCGGGCTAGCGGGGCCCAAGAGACCCAGTACTTC
TRBV5-6	many	TRBJ1-2	-	CASSLKSDIYGYTF	TGTGCCAGCAGCTTGAAGTCCGACATCTATGGCTACACCTTC
TRBV9	-	TRBJ2-3	-	CASSPTGTDTQYF	TGTGCCAGCAGCCCCACAGGAACAGATACGCAGTATTTT
TRBV19	few	TRBJ2-1	-	CASSINLGGGYNEQFF	TGTGCCAGTAGTATTAACTTGGGGGGTGGCTACAATGAGCAGTTCTTC
TRBV27	few	TRBJ2-3	-	CASSPSVDIWGDTQYF	TGTGCCAGCAGTCCTTCCGTGGATATTTGGGGAGATACGCAGTATTTT
TRBV12-5	-	TRBJ1-1	-	CASGLGGPGGTEAFF	TGTGCTAGTGGTTTGGGGGGCCCGGGGGGCACTGAAGCTTTCTTT
TRBV6-5	few	TRBJ2-2	-	CASSYSGEVGYTGELFF	TGTGCCAGCAGTTACTCAGGAGAAGTGGGCTACACCGGGGAGCTGTTTTTT
TRBV27	-	TRBJ2-7	-	CASSLGSSSYEQYF	TGTGCCAGCAGTTTAGGCAGTAGCTCCTACGAGCAGTACTTC
TRBV2	few	TRBJ2-3	-	CASRDRTDTQYF	TGTGCCAGCCGGGACCGCACAGATACGCAGTATTTT
TRBV9	-	TRBJ2-7	TRBD1	CASSLQGFGYEQYF	TGTGCCAGCAGCCTACAGGGGTTCGGGTACGAGCAGTACTTC
TRBV13	few	TRBJ1-2	-	CASSFESGSYGYTF	TGTGCCAGCAGCTTCGAGAGCGGGAGCTATGGCTACACCTTC
TRBV9	few	TRBJ2-7	-	CASSVPRAEEQYF	TGTGCCAGCAGCGTCCCCAGGGCGGAGGAGCAGTACTTC
TRBV4-1	-	TRBJ2-7	-	CASSLNPGFSYEQYF	TGCGCCAGCAGCCTTAACCCGGGGTTCTCCTACGAGCAGTACTTC
TRBV28	-	TRBJ2-7	TRBD1	CASSLGTGGLYEQYF	TGTGCCAGCAGCCTCGGGACAGGGGGGCTCTACGAGCAGTACTTC
TRBV11-3	few	TRBJ2-2	-	CASEPPGTNTGELFF	TGTGCCAGCGAACCTCCGGGAACCAACACCGGGGAGCTGTTTTTT
TRBV19	-	TRBJ2-7	-	CASSIVPAASDEQYF	TGTGCCAGTAGTATAGTTCCGGCAGCCAGCGACGAGCAGTACTTC
TRBV14	-	TRBJ1-1	TRBD1	CASSQLQGEGTEAFF	TGTGCCAGCAGCCAACTACAGGGGGAGGGCACTGAAGCTTTCTTT
TRBV11-3	-	TRBJ2-1	-	CASSLSGGADEQFF	TGTGCCAGCAGCTTGAGTGGCGGGGCCGATGAGCAGTTCTTC
TRBV25-1	-	TRBJ1-3	-	CASSEPNSGNTIYF	TGTGCCAGCAGTGAGCCGAACTCTGGAAACACCATATATTTT
TRBV11-1	-	TRBJ2-3	TRBD2	CASSTPRRGGASDTQYF	TGTGCCAGCAGCACCCCCCGCCGCGGGGGGGCCTCAGATACGCAGTATTTT
TRBV18	few	TRBJ2-1	-	CASSPGSQDNEQFF	TGTGCCAGCTCACCAGGGAGCCAGGACAATGAGCAGTTCTTC
TRBV7-8	few	TRBJ1-1	TRBD1	CASSPGTGMTEAFF	TGTGCCAGCAGTCCCGGGACAGGGATGACTGAAGCTTTCTTT
TRBV5-1	-	TRBJ2-5	TRBD1	CASSGGTGGWWQETQYF	TGCGCCAGCAGCGGCGGGACAGGGGGCTGGTGGCAAGAGACCCAGTACTTC
TRBV19	-	TRBJ1-5	-	CASSIGVRGGSGNQPQHF	TGTGCCAGTAGTATAGGCGTGCGGGGGGGCTCGGGCAATCAGCCCCAGCATTTT
TRBV12-5	-	TRBJ1-3	-	CASGPPLGLDIDTIYF	TGTGCTAGTGGCCCTCCCCTAGGCCTCGACATCGACACCATATATTTT
TRBV27	few	TRBJ1-1	TRBD1	CASSLSQGGAEAFF	TGTGCCAGCAGTTTATCGCAGGGGGGCGCTGAAGCTTTCTTT
TRBV12-3/TRBV12-4	many	TRBJ1-3	-	CASSFLGSGNTIYF	TGTGCCAGCAGTTTTCTAGGCTCTGGAAACACCATATATTTT
TRBV3-1	-	TRBJ1-4	-	CASSQDHGGNEKLFF	TGTGCCAGCAGCCAAGATCACGGCGGTAATGAAAAACTGTTTTTT
TRBV4-1	many	TRBJ2-7	TRBD1	CASSLTPGQGLDEQYF	TGCGCCAGCAGCCTCACCCCGGGACAGGGGCTCGACGAGCAGTACTTC
TRBV19	-	TRBJ1-2	-	CASSMWRDWNYGYTF	TGTGCCAGTAGTATGTGGAGGGATTGGAACTATGGCTACACCTTC
TRBV3-1	few	TRBJ2-2	TRBD1	CASSQGPGQGYLGSGELFF	TGTGCCAGCAGCCAAGGCCCCGGACAGGGTTATTTAGGGTCCGGGGAGCTGTTTTTT
TRBV12-3/TRBV12-4	few	TRBJ2-2	TRBD2	CASSFGAGESGELFF	TGTGCCAGCAGCTTCGGAGCGGGGGAGAGCGGGGAGCTGTTTTTT
TRBV7-2	few	TRBJ1-1	-	CASSSLRGTEAFF	TGTGCCAGCAGCTCCCTGCGGGGCACTGAAGCTTTCTTT
TRBV2	few	TRBJ2-2	TRBD1	CASDRGNTGELFF	TGTGCCAGCGACAGGGGGAACACCGGGGAGCTGTTTTTT
TRBV7-9	-	TRBJ1-2	-	CASSLAPAAFGYTF	TGTGCCAGCAGCTTAGCGCCGGCGGCCTTTGGCTACACCTTC
TRBV7-9	-	TRBJ2-3	-	CASSVRDGRSSTDTQYF	TGTGCCAGCAGCGTGAGGGACGGACGTTCTAGCACAGATACGCAGTATTTT
TRBV7-9	-	TRBJ1-1	-	CASSLEIGYNTEAFF	TGTGCCAGCAGCTTAGAGATAGGGTACAACACTGAAGCTTTCTTT
TRBV28	-	TRBJ2-1	TRBD2	CASSPGLAGATSSYNEQFF	TGTGCCAGCAGTCCCGGACTAGCGGGGGCGACGAGCTCCTACAATGAGCAGTTCTTC
TRBV7-8	few	TRBJ2-3	TRBD2	CASSLGTSGGGVYTQYF	TGTGCCAGCAGCTTAGGGACTAGCGGGGGGGGGGTGTATACGCAGTATTTT
TRBV4-1	-	TRBJ2-7	TRBD2	CASSQDRLAGAYEQYF	TGCGCCAGCAGCCAAGACCGGCTAGCGGGGGCCTACGAGCAGTACTTC
TRBV4-1	few	TRBJ1-6	TRBD1	CASSQATGTGGYNSPLHF	TGCGCCAGCAGCCAAGCGACCGGGACAGGGGGATATAATTCACCCCTCCACTTT
TRBV12-3/TRBV12-4	few	TRBJ2-3	-	CASSFGATSTDTQYF	TGTGCCAGCAGTTTTGGGGCCACTAGCACAGATACGCAGTATTTT